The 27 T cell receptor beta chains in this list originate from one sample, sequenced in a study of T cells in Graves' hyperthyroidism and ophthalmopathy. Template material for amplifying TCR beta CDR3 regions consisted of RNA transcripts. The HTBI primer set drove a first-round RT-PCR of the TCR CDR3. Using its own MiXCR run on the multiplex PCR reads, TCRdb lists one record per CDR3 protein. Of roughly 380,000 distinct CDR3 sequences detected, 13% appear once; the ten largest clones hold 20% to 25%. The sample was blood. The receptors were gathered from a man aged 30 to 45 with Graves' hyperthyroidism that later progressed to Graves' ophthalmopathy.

The CDR3 loop is CASSYSGSERGFNEQFF. CDR3 DNA: TGTGCCAGCAGTTACTCGGGTAGCGAGCGGGGGTTCAATGAGCAGTTCTTC. The rearrangement joins TRBV6-5 to TRBJ2-1; 8 nucleotides match TRBD2. The germline V gene encodes CDR1 MNHEY and CDR2 SVGAGI. Unmatched junction bases numbered 10, after V lost 0 bases and J lost 6 bases. This CDR3 spans 17 amino acids.

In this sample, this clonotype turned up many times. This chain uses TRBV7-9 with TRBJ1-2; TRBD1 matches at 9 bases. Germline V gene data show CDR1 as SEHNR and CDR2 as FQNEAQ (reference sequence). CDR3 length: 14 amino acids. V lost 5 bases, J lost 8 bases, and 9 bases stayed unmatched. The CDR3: CASSASGTGKGYTF. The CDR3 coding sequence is TGTGCCAGCAGCGCCTCCGGGACAGGGAAAGGCTACACCTTC.

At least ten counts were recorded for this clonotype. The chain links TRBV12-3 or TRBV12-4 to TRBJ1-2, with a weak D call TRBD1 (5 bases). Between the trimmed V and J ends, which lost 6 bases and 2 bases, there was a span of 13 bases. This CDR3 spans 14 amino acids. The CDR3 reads CASSPQGGNYGYTF. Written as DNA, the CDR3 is TGTGCCAGCAGCCCTCAGGGAGGCAACTATGGCTACACCTTC.

The CDR3, as DNA: TGTGCCAGCAGTTCCCCTCTACAGGGGTCAGATACGCAGTATTTT. It translates to CASSSPLQGSDTQYF. This chain joins TRBV12-3 or TRBV12-4 and TRBJ2-3; 7 nucleotides match TRBD1. The CDR3 is 15 residues long. J was trimmed by 4 bases and V by 4 bases; bases with no gene match: 8.

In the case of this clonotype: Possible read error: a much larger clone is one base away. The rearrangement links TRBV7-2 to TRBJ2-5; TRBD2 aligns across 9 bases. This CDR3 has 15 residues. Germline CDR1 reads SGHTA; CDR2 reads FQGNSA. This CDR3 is CASSLQRGAVETQHF. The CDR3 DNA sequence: TGTGCCAGCAGCTTACAGCGGGGGGCAGTAGAGACCCAGCACTTC. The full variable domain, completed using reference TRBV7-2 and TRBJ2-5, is GAGVSQSPSNKVTEKGKDVELRCDPISGHTALYWYRQSLGQGLEFLIYFQGNSAPDKSGLPSDRFSAERTGGSVSTLTIQRTQQEDSAVYLCASSLQRGAVETQHFGPGTRLLVL.

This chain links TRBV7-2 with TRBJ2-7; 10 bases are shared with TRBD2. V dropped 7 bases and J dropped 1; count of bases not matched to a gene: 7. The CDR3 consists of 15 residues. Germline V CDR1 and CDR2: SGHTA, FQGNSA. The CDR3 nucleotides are TGTGCCAGCAACCAAGCGGGGGGGCCTTCCTACGAGCAGTACTTC. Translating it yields CASNQAGGPSYEQYF.

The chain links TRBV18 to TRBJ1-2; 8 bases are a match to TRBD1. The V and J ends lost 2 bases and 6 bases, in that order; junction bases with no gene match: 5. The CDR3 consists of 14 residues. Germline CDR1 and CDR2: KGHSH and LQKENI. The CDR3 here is CASSPNRGTDGYTF. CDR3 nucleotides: TGTGCCAGCTCACCAAACAGGGGGACGGATGGCTACACCTTC.

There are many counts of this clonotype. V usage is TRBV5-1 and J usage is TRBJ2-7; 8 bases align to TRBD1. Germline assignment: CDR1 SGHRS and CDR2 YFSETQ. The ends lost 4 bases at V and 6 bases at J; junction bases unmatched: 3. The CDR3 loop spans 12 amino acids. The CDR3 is CASSEDRVEQYF. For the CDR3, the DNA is TGCGCCAGCAGCGAGGACAGGGTCGAGCAGTACTTC.

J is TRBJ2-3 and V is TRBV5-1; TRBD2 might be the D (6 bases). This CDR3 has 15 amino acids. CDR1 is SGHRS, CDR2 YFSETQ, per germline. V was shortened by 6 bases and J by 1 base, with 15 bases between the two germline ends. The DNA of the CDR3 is TGCGCCAGCACTAAAATCTGGGAGGGCACAGATACGCAGTATTTT. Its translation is CASTKIWEGTDTQYF. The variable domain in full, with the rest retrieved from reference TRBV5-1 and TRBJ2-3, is KAGVTQTPRYLIKTRGQQVTLSCSPISGHRSVSWYQQTPGQGLQFLFEYFSETQRNKGNFPGRFSGRQFSNSRSEMNVSTLELGDSALYLCASTKIWEGTDTQYFGPGTRLTVL.

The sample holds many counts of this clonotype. CDR3: CASSSDRANTGELFF. The DNA for the CDR3 is TGTGCCAGCAGCAGTGACAGGGCGAACACCGGGGAGCTGTTTTTT. The chain links TRBV7-9 to TRBJ2-2; 7 nucleotides agree with TRBD1. The length of the CDR3 is 15 residues. Germline loops: CDR1 SEHNR, CDR2 FQNEAQ (reference sequence). The ends lost 5 bases at V and 0 bases at J; junction bases unmatched: 3.

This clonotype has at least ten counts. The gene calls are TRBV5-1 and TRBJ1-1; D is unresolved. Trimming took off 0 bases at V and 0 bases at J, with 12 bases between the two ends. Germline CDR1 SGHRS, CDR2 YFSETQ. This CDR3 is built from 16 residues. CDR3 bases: TGCGCCAGCAGCTTGGGTCGATTGACAATGAACACTGAAGCTTTCTTT. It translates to CASSLGRLTMNTEAFF.

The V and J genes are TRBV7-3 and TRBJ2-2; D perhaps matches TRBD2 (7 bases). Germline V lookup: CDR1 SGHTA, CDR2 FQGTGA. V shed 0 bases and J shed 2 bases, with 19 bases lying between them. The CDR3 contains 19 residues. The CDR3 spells CASSLTYGGGHSNTGELFF. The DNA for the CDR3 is TGTGCCAGCAGCTTAACGTATGGCGGGGGCCATTCAAACACCGGGGAGCTGTTTTTT.

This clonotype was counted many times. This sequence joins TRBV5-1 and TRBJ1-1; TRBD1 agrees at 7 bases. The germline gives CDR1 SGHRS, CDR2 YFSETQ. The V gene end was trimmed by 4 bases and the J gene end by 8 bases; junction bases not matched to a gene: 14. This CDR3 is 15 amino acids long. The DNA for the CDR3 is TGCGCCAGCAGCCCGGGGACAGACCCTCGGGGCGAAGCTTTCTTT. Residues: CASSPGTDPRGEAFF.

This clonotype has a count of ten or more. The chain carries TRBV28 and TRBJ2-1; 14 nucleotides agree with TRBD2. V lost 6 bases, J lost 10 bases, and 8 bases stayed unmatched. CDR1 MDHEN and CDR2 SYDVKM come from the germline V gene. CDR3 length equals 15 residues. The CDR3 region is CASSSGTSGGREQFF. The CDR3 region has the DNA TGTGCCAGCAGCTCCGGGACTAGCGGGGGCAGGGAGCAGTTCTTC.

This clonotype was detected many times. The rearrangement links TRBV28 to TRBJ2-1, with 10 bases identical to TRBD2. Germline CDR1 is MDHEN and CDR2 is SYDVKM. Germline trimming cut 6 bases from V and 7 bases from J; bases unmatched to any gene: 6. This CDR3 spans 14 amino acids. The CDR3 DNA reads TGTGCCAGCAGAGTGAGCGGGGGGGCAAATGAGCAGTTCTTC. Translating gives CASRVSGGANEQFF.

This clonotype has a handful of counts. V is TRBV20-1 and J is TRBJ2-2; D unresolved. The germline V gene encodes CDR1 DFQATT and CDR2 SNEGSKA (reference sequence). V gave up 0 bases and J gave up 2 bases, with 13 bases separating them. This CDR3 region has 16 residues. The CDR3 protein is CSARDLTRANTGELFF. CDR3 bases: TGCAGTGCTAGAGATCTTACGAGAGCTAACACCGGGGAGCTGTTTTTT.

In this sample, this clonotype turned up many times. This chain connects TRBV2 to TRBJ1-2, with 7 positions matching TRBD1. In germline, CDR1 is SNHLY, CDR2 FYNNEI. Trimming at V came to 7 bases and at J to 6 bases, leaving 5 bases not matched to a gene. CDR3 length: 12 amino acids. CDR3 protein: CASNDRVNGYTF. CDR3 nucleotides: TGTGCCAGCAACGACAGGGTTAATGGCTACACCTTC.

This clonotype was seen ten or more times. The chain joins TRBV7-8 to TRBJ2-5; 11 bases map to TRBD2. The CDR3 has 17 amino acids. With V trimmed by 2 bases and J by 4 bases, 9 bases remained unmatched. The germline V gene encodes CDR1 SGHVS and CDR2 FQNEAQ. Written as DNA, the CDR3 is TGTGCCAGCAGCTTAAGACTAGCGGGGCTGAGGGGAGAGACCCAGTACTTC. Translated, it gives CASSLRLAGLRGETQYF.

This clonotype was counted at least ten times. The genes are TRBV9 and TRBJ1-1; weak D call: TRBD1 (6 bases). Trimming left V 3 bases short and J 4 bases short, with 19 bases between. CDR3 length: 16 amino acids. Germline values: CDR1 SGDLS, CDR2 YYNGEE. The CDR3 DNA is TGTGCCAGCAGCGGTAAGCTGGGGGCTGTACTCACTGAAGCTTTCTTT. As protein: CASSGKLGAVLTEAFF.

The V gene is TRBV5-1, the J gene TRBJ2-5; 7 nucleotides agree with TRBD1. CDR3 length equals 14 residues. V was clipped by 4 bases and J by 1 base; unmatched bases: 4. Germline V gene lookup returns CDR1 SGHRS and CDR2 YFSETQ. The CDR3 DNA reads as TGCGCCAGCAGCCGGGGACAGACCCAAGAGACCCAGTACTTC. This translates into CASSRGQTQETQYF.

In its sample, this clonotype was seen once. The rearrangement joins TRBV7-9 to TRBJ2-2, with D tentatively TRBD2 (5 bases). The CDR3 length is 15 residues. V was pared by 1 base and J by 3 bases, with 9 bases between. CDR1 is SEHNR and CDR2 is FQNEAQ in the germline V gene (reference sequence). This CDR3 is CASSLVDSYTGELFF. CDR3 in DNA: TGTGCCAGCAGCTTAGTGGACTCATACACCGGGGAGCTGTTTTTT.

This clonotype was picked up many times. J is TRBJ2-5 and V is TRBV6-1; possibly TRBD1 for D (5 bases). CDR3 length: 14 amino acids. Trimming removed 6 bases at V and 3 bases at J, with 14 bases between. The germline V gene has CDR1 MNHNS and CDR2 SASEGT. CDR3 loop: CASRPDTIKETQYF. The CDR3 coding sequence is TGTGCCAGCAGACCGGACACGATTAAAGAGACCCAGTACTTC.

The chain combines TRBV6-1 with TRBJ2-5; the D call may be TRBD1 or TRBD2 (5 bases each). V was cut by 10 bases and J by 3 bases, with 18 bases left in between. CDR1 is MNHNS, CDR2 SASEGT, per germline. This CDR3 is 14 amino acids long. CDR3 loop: CANVNWGSKETQYF. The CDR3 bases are TGTGCCAACGTAAACTGGGGGTCCAAAGAGACCCAGTACTTC.

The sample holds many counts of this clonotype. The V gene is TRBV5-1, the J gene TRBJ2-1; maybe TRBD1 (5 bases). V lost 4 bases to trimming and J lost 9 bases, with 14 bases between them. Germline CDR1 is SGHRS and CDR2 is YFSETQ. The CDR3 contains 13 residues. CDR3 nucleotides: TGCGCCAGCAGCATAAACCCGGACATTGAGCAGTTCTTC. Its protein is CASSINPDIEQFF.

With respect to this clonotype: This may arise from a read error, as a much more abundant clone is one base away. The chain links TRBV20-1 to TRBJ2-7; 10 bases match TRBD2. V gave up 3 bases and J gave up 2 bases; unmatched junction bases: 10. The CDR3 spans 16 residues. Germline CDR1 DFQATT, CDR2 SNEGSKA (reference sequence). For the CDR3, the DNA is TGCAGTGCTAGGGGGTATAGCGGGGGGACACCCTACGAGCAGTACTTC. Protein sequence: CSARGYSGGTPYEQYF.

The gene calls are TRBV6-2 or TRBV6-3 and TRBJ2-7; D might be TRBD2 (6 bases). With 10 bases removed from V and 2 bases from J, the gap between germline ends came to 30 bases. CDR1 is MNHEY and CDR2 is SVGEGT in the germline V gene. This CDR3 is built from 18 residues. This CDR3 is CATAVTGGAGRPTYEQYF. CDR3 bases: TGTGCCACAGCAGTTACGGGTGGGGCAGGGAGGCCGACCTACGAGCAGTACTTC.

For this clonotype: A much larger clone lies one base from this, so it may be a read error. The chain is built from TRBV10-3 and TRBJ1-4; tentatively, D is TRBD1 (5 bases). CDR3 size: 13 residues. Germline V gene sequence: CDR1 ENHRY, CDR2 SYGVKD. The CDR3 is CAISEQENEKPFF. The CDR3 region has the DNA TGTGCCATCAGTGAACAGGAGAATGAAAAACCGTTTTTT.